This T cell receptor (beta chain) was recorded in a study of blood T cell repertoires in COVID-19. Clones were read by immunoSEQ multiplex PCR, and TCRdb kept only the in-frame ones, dropping some. The table records some 230,000 clones, over 75% of them present only once. The CDR3 is made up of 13 amino acids. J was trimmed by 7 bases and V by 5 bases; bases with no gene match: 5. The germline V gene has CDR1 SGHTA and CDR2 FQGTGA. This chain connects TRBV7-3 to TRBJ1-1; 9 positions agree with TRBD1. This receptor was taken from a young woman in a cohort exposed to, infected with or recovered from COVID-19 (not recorded which). Sequenced: PBMCs or T cells enriched from blood (not recorded which). The CDR3 sequence: CASSRTGDGEAFF. The CDR3 nucleotides are TGTGCCAGCAGCCGGACAGGGGATGGTGAAGCTTTCTTT.